This entry lists 29 T cell receptor beta chains sequenced from one sample in a study of OX40 agonist ivuxolimab in advanced cancers. The method was the immunoSEQ multiplex PCR assay. Not all clones reach the TCRdb copy of this immuneACCESS table, which keeps in-frame sequences only. Checked studies attribute under half of the gap to unresolved V genes and leave the rest unexplained. This sample holds 50,000 to 65,000 clones; around 88% were observed only once. Of the sample, about 0.63% is held by the ten largest clones. Sequencing used CD4+ or CD8+ T cells sorted from blood, obtained in a trial of the OX40 agonist ivuxolimab. These receptors came from an adult with an advanced solid tumor such as melanoma, head and neck, liver or kidney cancer.

The V gene is TRBV23-1, the J gene TRBJ2-1; no firm D call. TRBV23-1 is flagged as an ORF with uncertain function. This CDR3 has 13 residues. V lost 3 bases to trimming and J lost 14 bases, with 17 bases between them. DNA of the CDR3: TGCGCCAGCAGTCACTGGCCCCTCCTGGGTAAGTTCTTC. Encoded protein: CASSHWPLLGKFF.

The V and J genes are TRBV5-6 and TRBJ1-1; the D is unclear. This CDR3 has 14 amino acids. Germline V gene data show CDR1 as SGHDT and CDR2 as YYEEEE. With 4 bases removed from V and 3 bases from J, the gap between germline ends came to 13 bases. CDR3 protein: CASSDPGRDTEAFF. CDR3 DNA sequence: TGTGCCAGCAGCGACCCCGGGAGGGACACTGAAGCTTTCTTT. Together with reference TRBV5-6 and TRBJ1-1, the CDR3 gives the full variable domain: DAGVTQSPTHLIKTRGQQVTLRCSPKSGHDTVSWYQQALGQGPQFIFQYYEEEERQRGNFPDRFSGHQFPNYSSELNVNALLLGDSALYLCASSDPGRDTEAFFGQGTRLTVV.

The chain combines TRBV5-1 with TRBJ2-3; 11 bases map to TRBD2. The CDR3 extends over 15 amino acids. The germline CDR1 and CDR2 sequences are SGHRS and YFSETQ. V gave up 4 bases and J gave up 5 bases; unmatched junction bases: 6. Written as DNA, the CDR3 is TGCGCCAGCAGCCCACTAGCGGGGGAGGGAGATACGCAGTATTTT. Translated: CASSPLAGEGDTQYF. The variable domain in full, with the rest retrieved from reference TRBV5-1 and TRBJ2-3, is KAGVTQTPRYLIKTRGQQVTLSCSPISGHRSVSWYQQTPGQGLQFLFEYFSETQRNKGNFPGRFSGRQFSNSRSEMNVSTLELGDSALYLCASSPLAGEGDTQYFGPGTRLTVL.

The chain carries TRBV2 and TRBJ2-3; 12 bases align to TRBD2. Unmatched junction bases numbered 4, after V lost 7 bases and J lost 5 bases. The CDR3 spans 14 residues. Germline V gene sequence: CDR1 SNHLY, CDR2 FYNNEI. For the CDR3, the DNA is TGTGCCAGCATTGCTAGCGGGAGGGGAGATACGCAGTATTTT. As protein: CASIASGRGDTQYF.

The chain is built from TRBV5-1 and TRBJ1-1; D is ambiguous. V dropped 2 bases and J dropped 0 bases, with 8 bases sitting between them. The CDR3 sequence is 14 residues long. Germline V gene lookup returns CDR1 SGHRS and CDR2 YFSETQ. CDR3 residues: CASSFGTLNTEAFF. The DNA for the CDR3 is TGCGCCAGCAGCTTCGGAACACTGAACACTGAAGCTTTCTTT.

J is TRBJ1-1 and V is TRBV5-6; 7 bases fit TRBD1. V lost 7 bases to trimming and J lost 4 bases; unmatched junction nucleotides: 13. The CDR3 is 15 amino acids. CDR1 and CDR2 from the germline V gene are SGHDT and YYEEEE. The CDR3 region is CASLLRTGLPTEAFF. As DNA, the CDR3 is TGTGCCAGCTTACTCAGGACAGGCCTCCCCACTGAAGCTTTCTTT.

The V and J genes are TRBV19 and TRBJ1-1, with 10 bases that match TRBD1. The junction had 4 bases not matched to a gene; V was cut back by 4 bases and J by 5 bases. This CDR3 is 14 amino acids long. Germline V gene sequence: CDR1 LNHDA, CDR2 SQIVND (reference sequence). In DNA, the CDR3 is TGTGCCAGTAGTACCGACAGGGGGCAAACTGAAGCTTTCTTT. Protein sequence: CASSTDRGQTEAFF.

The rearrangement links TRBV28 to TRBJ2-7; 10 positions agree with TRBD1. In germline, CDR1 is MDHEN, CDR2 SYDVKM. The CDR3 totals 13 residues. Trimming removed 7 bases from V and 4 bases from J; junction bases left unmatched: 4. CDR3 in amino acids: CASTPGQGYEQYF. The DNA for the CDR3 is TGTGCCAGCACCCCGGGACAGGGGTACGAGCAGTACTTC.

V and J are TRBV6-6 and TRBJ2-5, with no clear D. The CDR3 totals 11 residues. The germline V and J ends were trimmed by 0 bases and 5 bases, with 1 base remaining between them. Germline-derived CDR1 and CDR2 are MNHNY and SVGAGI (reference sequence). The CDR3 DNA reads as TGTGCCAGCAGTTACTCGGAGACCCAGTACTTC. It yields the protein CASSYSETQYF.

This sequence joins TRBV7-9 and TRBJ2-1; D ambiguous. In germline, CDR1 is SEHNR, CDR2 FQNEAQ (reference sequence). The CDR3 consists of 15 residues. The V end lost 2 bases, the J end lost 2 bases, and 10 bases lay between the germline ends. CDR3 nucleotide sequence: TGTGCCAGCAGCTTACTTGGTGGAACCTACAATGAGCAGTTCTTC. Translated, it gives CASSLLGGTYNEQFF.

This chain connects TRBV5-1 to TRBJ2-5; D unresolved. CDR1 is SGHRS and CDR2 is YFSETQ in the germline V gene. The CDR3 loop spans 14 amino acids. V lost 3 bases, J lost 2 bases, and 11 bases lay in between. Here the CDR3 reads CASSSPRLQETQYF. The CDR3 DNA reads as TGCGCCAGCAGCTCACCTAGACTGCAAGAGACCCAGTACTTC.

This CDR3 reads CASSSSGQGDTIYF. CDR3 nucleotides: TGCGCCAGCAGCTCCTCGGGACAGGGGGACACCATATATTTT. The V gene is TRBV5-1, the J gene TRBJ1-3; 11 nucleotides line up with TRBD1. J gave up 8 bases and V 3 bases, and 4 bases lay outside the gene matches. Germline V lookup: CDR1 SGHRS, CDR2 YFSETQ. The length of the CDR3 is 14 residues.

The chain uses TRBV5-6 and TRBJ2-7; D might be TRBD1 (6 bases). The CDR3 runs 16 residues. Trimming removed 2 bases from V and 1 base from J, with 16 bases in between. Per the germline V gene, CDR1 is SGHDT and CDR2 is YYEEEE. CDR3 bases: TGTGCCAGCAGCTTTTTGGTCCAGGGGACGTCCTACGAGCAGTACTTC. The encoded protein is CASSFLVQGTSYEQYF.

This clone was picked up a small number of times. This chain joins TRBV7-8 and TRBJ2-7; 12 bases line up with TRBD2. Trimming cost V 4 bases and J 3 bases; bases outside gene matches: 1. The CDR3 is 14 residues long. The germline V gene has CDR1 SGHVS and CDR2 FQNEAQ. In DNA form, the CDR3 reads TGTGCCAGCAGCTCACTAGCGGGAGGCTACGAGCAGTACTTC. Translation gives CASSSLAGGYEQYF.

The rearrangement uses TRBV12-5 and TRBJ1-5, with TRBD1 matching 10 bases. Looked up from germline, CDR1 is LGHNT and CDR2 is FRNRAP. V lost 6 bases to trimming and J lost 2 bases; unmatched junction nucleotides: 7. The CDR3 length is 16 residues. The CDR3 nucleotides are TGTGCTAGTGGCAAAACCGGACAGGGGGGCAATCAGCCCCAGCATTTT. This encodes CASGKTGQGGNQPQHF.

This clone was counted a few times. This sequence joins TRBV19 and TRBJ2-7; D is undetermined. Germline CDR1 and CDR2: LNHDA and SQIVND (reference sequence). The CDR3 is 12 amino acids. Trimming pared 11 bases from V and 3 bases from J, leaving 14 bases between. The CDR3 reads CASSGPNYEQYF. CDR3 in DNA: TGTGCCTCATCCGGGCCTAACTACGAGCAGTACTTC.

CDR3 coding DNA: TGCAGCGTGGCGGGACAGGGGATCTCCTACACCTTC. Amino acid sequence: CSVAGQGISYTF. The chain combines TRBV29-1 with TRBJ1-2; 10 bases match TRBD1. Per the germline V gene, CDR1 is SQVTM and CDR2 is ANQGSEA. V shed 6 bases, J shed 10 bases, and the junction held 8 bases outside the gene matches. The CDR3 runs 12 residues. The complete variable domain, with remaining parts taken from reference TRBV29-1 and TRBJ1-2, reads SAVISQKPSRDICQRGTSLTIQCQVDSQVTMMFWYRQQPGQSLTLIATANQGSEATYESGFVIDKFPISRPNLTFSTLTVSNMSPEDSSIYLCSVAGQGISYTFGSGTRLTVV.

This clone was counted a single time. The chain employs TRBV19 and TRBJ2-3; D gene uncertain. Trimming cost V 6 bases and J 2 bases, with 18 bases left between them. Germline-derived CDR1 and CDR2 are LNHDA and SQIVND (reference sequence). CDR3 length: 16 amino acids. The CDR3 here is CASSLTLHGPTDTQYF. CDR3 sequence (DNA): TGTGCCAGTAGCCTCACCCTGCACGGCCCCACAGATACGCAGTATTTT.

This sequence joins TRBV5-1 and TRBJ2-7; D gene unclear. The CDR3 is 13 residues long. The germline gives CDR1 SGHRS, CDR2 YFSETQ. The V end was cut by 0 bases, the J end by 3 bases, with 7 bases between. The CDR3 here is CASSLGVVYEQYF. The CDR3 DNA reads as TGCGCCAGCAGCTTGGGGGTGGTCTACGAGCAGTACTTC.

The chain combines TRBV5-1 with TRBJ2-5; D not resolved. This CDR3 comprises 14 residues. V lost 6 bases to trimming and J lost 1 base, with 13 bases between them. The germline V gene encodes CDR1 SGHRS and CDR2 YFSETQ. CDR3 DNA sequence: TGCGCCAGCAAGAACGGATACCTCCAAGAGACCCAGTACTTC. The encoded protein is CASKNGYLQETQYF. Full variable domain (missing parts from reference TRBV5-1 and TRBJ2-5): KAGVTQTPRYLIKTRGQQVTLSCSPISGHRSVSWYQQTPGQGLQFLFEYFSETQRNKGNFPGRFSGRQFSNSRSEMNVSTLELGDSALYLCASKNGYLQETQYFGPGTRLLVL.

This clone was seen only a few times. The V call is TRBV4-2, the J call TRBJ1-2, with unresolved D. V lost 0 bases and J lost 8, with 22 bases in between. The length of the CDR3 is 17 residues. The germline gives CDR1 LGHNA, CDR2 YNFKEQ. In DNA, the CDR3 is TGTGCCAGCAGCCAAGAAGAACAAGCACCCGGTGAGACCGGCTACACCTTC. Translated, it gives CASSQEEQAPGETGYTF.

CDR3 sequence (DNA): TGTGCCAGCAGTGAATTGATAAGACACTCCTACGAGCAGTACTTC. Residues: CASSELIRHSYEQYF. This chain uses TRBV6-1 with TRBJ2-7; unclear D gene. Germline CDR1 is MNHNS and CDR2 is SASEGT. V lost 2 bases to trimming and J lost 0 bases, with 11 bases between them. This CDR3 has 15 amino acids.

This chain connects TRBV30 to TRBJ2-6, with D tentatively TRBD2 (6 bases). Looked up from germline, CDR1 is GTSNPN and CDR2 is SVGIG (reference sequence). The CDR3 extends over 15 amino acids. The ends were cut back, 7 bases at V and 0 bases at J, with 13 bases in the middle. This CDR3 reads CAFRTGVSGANVLTF. As DNA, the CDR3 is TGTGCCTTCCGGACGGGGGTCTCTGGGGCCAACGTCCTGACTTTC.

This clone was picked up a small number of times. This chain links TRBV7-9 with TRBJ1-4, with D possibly being TRBD1 (5 bases). Germline-derived CDR1 and CDR2 are SEHNR and FQNEAQ (reference sequence). The CDR3 is made up of 14 amino acids. Trimming took 5 bases from V and 5 from J, leaving 12 bases between them. The CDR3 loop reads CASSNPGQNEKLFF. The CDR3 DNA sequence: TGTGCCAGCAGCAACCCGGGGCAGAATGAAAAACTGTTTTTT.

This chain uses TRBV12-5 with TRBJ2-7; 11 positions agree with TRBD2. V lost 5 bases, J lost 1 base, and 4 bases stayed unmatched. Germline loops: CDR1 LGHNT, CDR2 FRNRAP. This CDR3 has 15 residues. The DNA of the CDR3 is TGTGCTAGTGGTACTAGCGGGAGTACATCCTACGAGCAGTACTTC. Translating gives CASGTSGSTSYEQYF.

The chain uses TRBV5-1 and TRBJ2-3; TRBD2 aligns across 7 bases. Germline CDR1 is SGHRS and CDR2 is YFSETQ. CDR3 length equals 13 residues. V shed 4 bases, J shed 3 bases, and the junction held 2 bases outside the gene matches. This CDR3 is CASSTLATDTQYF. DNA of the CDR3: TGCGCCAGCAGCACACTAGCGACAGATACGCAGTATTTT.

This chain uses TRBV6-1 with TRBJ2-5; the match to TRBD2 covers 7 bases. Matching the DNA end better, TRBJ2-7 makes the J call doubtful. Germline V gives CDR1 MNHNS, CDR2 SASEGT. CDR3 size: 14 residues. As DNA, the CDR3 is TGTGCCAGCAGCCGGGGACGGGGGGACTACGAGCAGTACTTC. The encoded protein is CASSRGRGDYEQYF.

The rearrangement links TRBV19 to TRBJ1-2, with 9 bases lining up with TRBD1. With V trimmed by 3 bases and J by 12 bases, 11 bases remained unmatched. The CDR3 runs 14 residues. Germline CDR1 is LNHDA and CDR2 is SQIVND (reference sequence). The CDR3 here is CASSIAADRGLHTF. CDR3 coding DNA: TGTGCCAGTAGTATCGCCGCGGACAGGGGTCTGCACACCTTC.

The gene calls are TRBV9 and TRBJ2-2, with TRBD2 as a possible D gene (6 bases). V was clipped by 0 bases and J by 2 bases, with 17 bases between them. Germline V gene lookup returns CDR1 SGDLS and CDR2 YYNGEE. This CDR3 spans 18 amino acids. The CDR3 DNA follows: TGTGCCAGCAGCGTAGGGGGAGAGGTAGCGGTCAACACCGGGGAGCTGTTTTTT. This translates into CASSVGGEVAVNTGELFF.